This T cell receptor beta chain stems from a study of blood T cell repertoires in COVID-19. This clone has just one count. Sequencing used immunoSEQ multiplex PCR; TCRdb keeps in-frame clones, though not all of them. The sample yields 200,000 to 250,000 clones, 75% to 85% seen once. With V trimmed by 8 bases and J by 6 bases, 0 bases remained unmatched. The CDR3 totals 13 residues. Germline CDR1 is SEHNR and CDR2 is FQNEAQ (reference sequence). The chain couples TRBV7-9 to TRBJ2-2; 13 bases map to TRBD2. The sequencing input was peripheral blood. The source of this sequence is a woman in her 70s with COVID-19, enrolled during active disease. The DNA for the CDR3 is TGTGCCAGCGGACTAGCGGGAGCCGGGGAGCTGTTTTTT. Its protein product is CASGLAGAGELFF. Together with reference TRBV7-9 and TRBJ2-2, the CDR3 gives the full variable domain: DTGVSQNPRHKITKRGQNVTFRCDPISEHNRLYWYRQTLGQGPEFLTYFQNEAQLEKSRLLSDRFSAERPKGSFSTLEIQRTEQGDSAMYLCASGLAGAGELFFGEGSRLTVL.